Below, 29 T cell receptor beta chains from the same sample are listed, as sequenced in a study of T cells in Graves' hyperthyroidism and ophthalmopathy. Amplification of TCR beta CDR3 regions used RNA as the template. Carried out on the TCR CDR3, a first-round RT-PCR used the HTBI primer set. Each CDR3 protein gets one entry after TCRdb re-called the multiplex PCR reads with MiXCR. The sample yields some 200,000 distinct CDR3 sequences, about 15% seen once. Sequenced: blood. The receptors originated from a man aged 50-60 years with Graves' hyperthyroidism.

On this clonotype itself: This may come from a read error, since a much larger clone is one base off. The gene calls are TRBV7-8 and TRBJ2-2, with 10 nucleotides matching TRBD2. Germline V lookup: CDR1 SGHVS, CDR2 FQNEAQ. This CDR3 comprises 16 residues. The CDR3 coding sequence is TGTGCCAGCAGCTCACTGGGACTAGCGATCACCTGGGAGCTGTTTTTT. Translation: CASSSLGLAITWELFF.

The chain has TRBV5-8 and TRBJ2-5; TRBD2 is a possible D gene (6 bases). V was clipped by 3 bases and J by 5 bases, with 11 bases between them. The CDR3 loop spans 13 amino acids. CDR1 and CDR2 from the germline V gene are SGHTS and YDEGEE. The CDR3 protein is CASSSGLWETQYF. CDR3 in DNA: TGTGCCAGCAGCTCTGGACTATGGGAGACCCAGTACTTC.

There are a few counts of this clonotype. Its ends do not fully match the called genes, so a read error is possible. This chain connects TRBV30 to TRBJ2-2; 10 bases match TRBD2. The length of the CDR3 is 15 residues. Looked up from germline, CDR1 is GTSNPN and CDR2 is SVGIG (reference sequence). The CDR3 spells CARRGLAADTGELSF. The CDR3 region has the DNA TGTGCCCGACGCGGACTAGCGGCCGACACCGGGGAGCTGTCTTTT.

This clonotype was counted at least ten times. This chain joins TRBV7-2 and TRBJ2-1; 7 bases match TRBD2. Trimming cost V 3 bases and J 5 bases; bases outside gene matches: 10. Looked up from germline, CDR1 is SGHTA and CDR2 is FQGNSA. The CDR3 covers 16 residues. In DNA form, the CDR3 reads TGTGCCAGCAGCTTGGGCCCTGGGGAGGGCGACAATGAGCAGTTCTTC. Translating gives CASSLGPGEGDNEQFF.

This clonotype was seen at least ten times. The chain recombines TRBV12-3 or TRBV12-4 with TRBJ2-7; TRBD1 agrees at 9 bases. The CDR3 is 14 residues long. The trim removed 5 bases at V and 6 bases at J, leaving 8 bases unmatched. CDR3 DNA sequence: TGTGCCAGCAGTAACCGGGACAGGGTAATCGAGCAGTACTTC. Translation: CASSNRDRVIEQYF.

This clonotype was found many times. The chain combines TRBV28 with TRBJ1-6; unclear D gene. The CDR3 is 13 residues long. V gave up 4 bases and J gave up 7 bases, with 8 bases separating them. CDR1 and CDR2 from the germline V gene are MDHEN and SYDVKM. Here the CDR3 DNA reads TGTGCCAGCAGTTCACTGGGGAATTCACCCCTCCACTTT. As protein: CASSSLGNSPLHF.

The rearrangement joins TRBV4-2 to TRBJ2-2; 9 bases match TRBD2. The germline gives CDR1 LGHNA, CDR2 YNFKEQ. Germline trimming cut 4 bases from V and 2 bases from J; bases unmatched to any gene: 8. There are 17 residues in the CDR3. For the CDR3, the DNA is TGTGCCAGCAGCCCCACCCTAGCGGGGAAAAACACCGGGGAGCTGTTTTTT. Residues: CASSPTLAGKNTGELFF.

This sequence joins TRBV29-1 and TRBJ1-2; D unresolved. Germline-derived CDR1 and CDR2 are SQVTM and ANQGSEA. The V end was cut by 2 bases, the J end by 4 bases, with 11 bases between. The CDR3 covers 13 residues. CDR3 in amino acids: CSVESAPTYGYTF. The CDR3 DNA sequence: TGCAGCGTTGAAAGTGCGCCCACCTATGGCTACACCTTC. Together with reference TRBV29-1 and TRBJ1-2, the CDR3 gives the full variable domain: SAVISQKPSRDICQRGTSLTIQCQVDSQVTMMFWYRQQPGQSLTLIATANQGSEATYESGFVIDKFPISRPNLTFSTLTVSNMSPEDSSIYLCSVESAPTYGYTFGSGTRLTVV.

V and J are TRBV2 and TRBJ1-5; a possible D gene is TRBD1 (6 bases). Trimming took off 5 bases at V and 3 bases at J, with 11 bases between the two ends. The CDR3 is 14 amino acids. Germline V gene lookup returns CDR1 SNHLY and CDR2 FYNNEI. The CDR3 reads CASSTGTTNQPQHF. CDR3 DNA sequence: TGTGCCAGCAGTACCGGGACAACCAATCAGCCCCAGCATTTT.

This clonotype was found a few times. This chain links TRBV2 with TRBJ2-6; D is unclear. Germline V gives CDR1 SNHLY, CDR2 FYNNEI. Trimming stripped 8 bases from V and 7 bases from J, with 6 bases between. CDR3 size: 11 residues. The CDR3 sequence is CASLFANVLTF. The DNA of the CDR3 is TGTGCCAGCCTCTTTGCCAACGTCCTGACTTTC.

V is TRBV7-9 and J is TRBJ2-3; the D is unclear. Deletions cut 4 bases from V and 4 bases from J, with 12 bases between. CDR3 length: 14 residues. Germline V gene data show CDR1 as SEHNR and CDR2 as FQNEAQ (reference sequence). Here the CDR3 DNA reads TGTGCCAGCAGCTCTAGGAACGGGCCAGATACGCAGTATTTT. It translates to CASSSRNGPDTQYF.

The chain employs TRBV28 and TRBJ2-7, with D perhaps TRBD1 (5 bases). CDR3 length: 14 residues. Deletions cut 3 bases from V and 4 bases from J, with 13 bases between. Germline CDR1 and CDR2: MDHEN and SYDVKM. The CDR3 sequence: CASSFAGMTYEQYF. CDR3 in DNA: TGTGCCAGCAGTTTTGCAGGGATGACGTACGAGCAGTACTTC.

The V gene is TRBV12-3 or TRBV12-4, the J gene TRBJ1-6; D possibly corresponds to TRBD1 (6 bases). V was clipped by 3 bases and J by 8 bases, with 17 bases between them. The CDR3 runs to 16 residues. This CDR3 is CASSFRGLLRDSPLHF. In nucleotides, the CDR3 is TGTGCCAGCAGTTTCAGGGGTCTGCTGAGGGATTCACCCCTCCACTTT.

This clonotype has only a few counts. The genes are TRBV4-1 and TRBJ2-3, with 7 bases aligning to TRBD2. V was pared by 0 bases and J by 8 bases, with 8 bases of the junction left unmatched. Looked up from germline, CDR1 is MGHRA and CDR2 is YSYEKL. CDR3 size: 15 residues. Here the CDR3 DNA reads TGCGCCAGCAGCCAAGAAAGAGCGGGAAAGGCTACGCAGTATTTT. Protein: CASSQERAGKATQYF.

The chain employs TRBV3-1 and TRBJ2-5; D is perhaps TRBD1 or TRBD2 (5 bases each). The germline V and J ends were trimmed by 6 bases and 1 base, with 12 bases remaining between them. The germline gives CDR1 LGHDT, CDR2 YNNKEL (reference sequence). The CDR3 extends over 14 amino acids. CDR3 sequence (DNA): TGTGCCAGCAGGCCCCCGGGGCTCCAAGAGACCCAGTACTTC. Encoded protein: CASRPPGLQETQYF.

The rearrangement links TRBV5-6 to TRBJ2-2; D call uncertain. Trimming removed 2 bases from V and 3 bases from J, with 14 bases in between. The germline gives CDR1 SGHDT, CDR2 YYEEEE. There are 16 residues in the CDR3. CDR3 nucleotide sequence: TGTGCCAGCAGCTTAGTACCTGTGGCGGACACCGGGGAGCTGTTTTTT. This translates into CASSLVPVADTGELFF.

This clonotype was recorded many times. This chain uses TRBV27 with TRBJ2-5; 9 bases are a match to TRBD2. In germline, CDR1 is MNHEY, CDR2 SMNVEV (reference sequence). The V gene end was trimmed by 5 bases and the J gene end by 1 base; junction bases not matched to a gene: 5. This CDR3 contains 15 residues. CDR3 amino acids: CASSRAGGFQETQYF. DNA for the CDR3: TGTGCCAGCAGTCGAGCGGGAGGCTTCCAAGAGACCCAGTACTTC.

In its sample, this clonotype was seen many times. The chain couples TRBV12-3 or TRBV12-4 to TRBJ2-7; 12 bases fit TRBD2. Trimming at V came to 4 bases and at J to 3 bases, leaving 7 bases not matched to a gene. This CDR3 has 16 residues. CDR3 sequence reads: CASSSPLAGGIYEQYF. The CDR3 nucleotides read TGTGCCAGCAGTTCACCACTAGCGGGAGGCATCTACGAGCAGTACTTC.

In regard to this clonotype: Germline is not matched at one junction end, which may reflect a read error. The genes are TRBV5-1 and TRBJ2-1, with 8 bases fitting TRBD1. The CDR3 totals 15 residues. CDR1 is SGHRS, CDR2 YFSETQ, per germline. Here the CDR3 reads CASSHRTGLTGERFF. CDR3 DNA: TGCGCCAGCAGCCATCGGACAGGGTTAACGGGTGAGCGGTTCTTC.

This clonotype was observed a handful of times. The chain joins TRBV29-1 to TRBJ1-1; 11 bases map to TRBD1. V trimming: 0 bases; J trimming: 10 bases; junction bases outside the gene matches: 4. This CDR3 comprises 13 residues. Germline loops: CDR1 SQVTM, CDR2 ANQGSEA. The CDR3 bases are TGCAGCGTTGAAGACCCGGACAGGGGGCGAGCTTTCTTT. Its translation: CSVEDPDRGRAFF.

This clonotype was recorded at least ten times. The rearrangement uses TRBV7-9 and TRBJ1-1; TRBD1 matches at 7 bases. The J segment lost 5 bases and the V segment lost 5 bases, leaving 8 bases of the junction unmatched. The CDR3 is 14 amino acids. Germline assignment: CDR1 SEHNR and CDR2 FQNEAQ (reference sequence). The CDR3: CASSARQGRTEAFF. The CDR3 nucleotides are TGTGCCAGCAGCGCCAGACAGGGTCGGACTGAAGCTTTCTTT.

Only a few counts were recorded for this clonotype. The rearrangement joins TRBV18 to TRBJ1-3; D is uncertain. Trimming took 1 base from V and 4 from J, leaving 8 bases between them. Germline assignment: CDR1 KGHSH and CDR2 LQKENI. The CDR3 sequence is 14 residues long. CDR3 sequence reads: CASSPQVGGNTIYF. CDR3 coding DNA: TGTGCCAGCTCACCACAAGTGGGAGGAAACACCATATATTTT.

This clonotype was counted a few times. This chain links TRBV14 with TRBJ1-2; D is ambiguous. The germline gives CDR1 SGHDN, CDR2 FVKESK. The CDR3 has 13 residues. Trimming left V 3 bases short and J 7 bases short, with 12 bases between. In DNA, the CDR3 is TGTGCCAGCAGCCACCTCGGGGTTTCTGGCTACACCTTC. It yields the protein CASSHLGVSGYTF.

This clonotype came up many times. The chain has TRBV28 and TRBJ1-2; possible D gene TRBD1, 6 bases. This CDR3 has 15 residues. The germline V and J ends were trimmed by 3 bases and 3 bases, with 14 bases remaining between them. In germline, CDR1 is MDHEN, CDR2 SYDVKM. The CDR3 DNA is TGTGCCAGCAGTTTTGCAGGGAACAGGGACTATGGCTACACCTTC. Protein: CASSFAGNRDYGYTF.

The chain couples TRBV20-1 to TRBJ1-3, with D tentatively TRBD1 (5 bases). V was clipped by 6 bases and J by 0 bases, with 15 bases between them. The CDR3 spans 15 residues. The germline CDR1 and CDR2 sequences are DFQATT and SNEGSKA (reference sequence). The CDR3 loop reads CSALPDSFSGNTIYF. The CDR3 nucleotides read TGCAGTGCCCTCCCCGACAGTTTCTCTGGAAACACCATATATTTT.

The gene calls are TRBV5-1 and TRBJ2-3, with 7 bases lining up with TRBD2. J lost 6 bases, V lost 7 bases, and 11 bases had no gene match. The germline gives CDR1 SGHRS, CDR2 YFSETQ. This CDR3 region has 14 residues. The CDR3: CASGMTSPSDTQYF. In nucleotides, the CDR3 is TGCGCCAGCGGGATGACTAGCCCAAGTGATACGCAGTATTTT.

The rearrangement uses TRBV20-1 and TRBJ1-1; D unclear. The CDR3 length is 16 residues. V lost 0 bases and J lost 3, with 17 bases in between. Germline V gives CDR1 DFQATT, CDR2 SNEGSKA (reference sequence). DNA of the CDR3: TGCAGTGCTAGAGACGGAATCGGGATCGGGGACACTGAAGCTTTCTTT. Residues: CSARDGIGIGDTEAFF.

The chain recombines TRBV6-1 with TRBJ1-2; 8 nucleotides match TRBD1. The V gene's germline CDR1 is MNHNS and CDR2 SASEGT. The CDR3 extends over 13 amino acids. V lost 7 bases, J lost 8 bases, and 9 bases stayed unmatched. CDR3 DNA sequence: TGTGCCAGCAACAGGGACAGGTCCGGCGGCTACACCTTC. Translating it yields CASNRDRSGGYTF.

This clonotype was seen more than once but under ten times. The chain recombines TRBV7-9 with TRBJ2-7, with D possibly matching TRBD1 (5 bases). The germline CDR1 and CDR2 sequences are SEHNR and FQNEAQ (reference sequence). CDR3 length equals 16 residues. V was trimmed by 5 bases and J by 2 bases, leaving 19 bases between them. CDR3 sequence (DNA): TGTGCCAGCAGCCCCCGTGACGGGCCAGGGCCCTACGAGCAGTACTTC. This codes for CASSPRDGPGPYEQYF.